This T cell receptor (beta chain) is drawn from a study of cytomegalovirus exposure and HLA in healthy donors. About the research overall: The approximately 130 validation repertoires and the roughly 680 first-cohort repertoires shared a platform, a later analysis reported. Study-wide findings and caveats: The study flagged 150 to 200 TCR beta chains as cytomegalovirus-associated.

The repertoire was sequenced with immunoSEQ multiplex PCR; TCRdb's copy has only in-frame clones and lacks some. The sample contains fewer than 95,000 clones, 85% to 95% of which appear only once. Points on this clone: No antigen is known for it.

The CDR3 spans 13 residues. CDR1 is SQVTM and CDR2 is ANQGSEA in the germline V gene. Trimming shortened V by 6 bases and J by 4 bases, and 16 bases separated the two germline ends. Specimen: PBMCs. This receptor was identified in a woman aged 18-29 years in good health and CMV-seronegative. This sequence joins TRBV29-1 and TRBJ2-7; perhaps TRBD2 as D (7 bases). CDR3 sequence (DNA): TGCAGCGTGACGGGGGGCAGAGGATACGAGCAGTACTTC. Protein sequence: CSVTGGRGYEQYF.